This T cell receptor beta chain stems from a study of T cell responses to AZD1222 COVID-19 vaccine. Study summary: Pooling covered second doses at about 4 or about 12 weeks. Study-level points and caveats: There were mostly white British donors and more females than males, and clonal diversity was possibly underestimated. It was only 6 or 7 AZD1222 recipients who were seropositive at baseline.

From germline, CDR1 is LNHDA and CDR2 SQIVND (reference sequence). The CDR3 has 11 residues. V was shortened by 5 bases and J by 9 bases, with 9 bases between the two germline ends. Only in-frame clones appear in the TCRdb table, and some are missing; sequencing was by immunoSEQ multiplex PCR. Here the sample spans about 180,000 clones, 87% being singletons. Concerning this clone: Its antigen is currently unknown.

This chain joins TRBV19 and TRBJ2-3; unclear D gene. This receptor was obtained from an adult in good health. Source: peripheral blood, taken on day 0 of AZD1222 vaccination. The CDR3 is CASSPGGTQYF. CDR3 coding DNA: TGTGCCAGTAGTCCCGGTGGAACGCAGTATTTT.